These 22 T cell receptor beta chains originate from one sample sequenced in a study of blood T cell repertoires in COVID-19. Clones were read by immunoSEQ multiplex PCR, and TCRdb kept only the in-frame ones, dropping some. The table records around 260,000 clones, around four fifths of them present only once. Sequenced sample: peripheral blood. The source is a man aged 55-75 years with acute or convalescent COVID-19.

The chain combines TRBV19 with TRBJ1-5; D is perhaps TRBD1 (5 bases). Per germline, CDR1 LNHDA and CDR2 SQIVND (reference sequence). This CDR3 comprises 16 residues. V lost 5 bases and J lost 4, with 18 bases in between. CDR3 sequence: CASSHRTIMMNQPQHF. CDR3 DNA sequence: TGTGCCAGTAGTCACAGGACGATTATGATGAATCAGCCCCAGCATTTT.

Details on this clone: Different DNA sequences within this sample yield the same CDR3. The CDR3: CASTSGTYEQYF. DNA of the CDR3: TGTGCCAGCACCTCCGGTACCTACGAGCAGTACTTC. The J gene is TRBJ2-7, the V gene TRBV28; no firm D call. This CDR3 comprises 12 residues. CDR1 and CDR2 from the germline V gene are MDHEN and SYDVKM. Trimming cost V 7 bases and J 2 bases, with 9 bases left between them.

The V call is TRBV12-2, the J call TRBJ2-7; TRBD1 is taken as the D call from the table, unchecked against the DNA. TRBV12-2 is termed a pseudogene. The CDR3 runs to 17 residues. CDR3 region: CASRPRPGQGPDYEQYF. The CDR3 bases are TGTGCAAGTCGCCCGAGACCGGGACAGGGGCCAGACTACGAGCAGTACTTC.

This sequence joins TRBV28 and TRBJ2-7, with a tentative D call TRBD2 (7 bases). CDR3 length: 15 residues. Trimming shortened V by 5 bases and J by 2 bases, and 16 bases separated the two germline ends. Per germline, CDR1 MDHEN and CDR2 SYDVKM. Written as DNA, the CDR3 is TGTGCCAGCAGTCTGGGGGGGCCTACCCCCTACGAGCAGTACTTC. Its protein product is CASSLGGPTPYEQYF.

The chain combines TRBV5-1 with TRBJ2-7, with D possibly being TRBD1 (5 bases). The CDR3 loop spans 13 amino acids. Trimming pared 1 base from V and 7 bases from J, leaving 12 bases between. Germline CDR1 and CDR2: SGHRS and YFSETQ. CDR3 in amino acids: CASSLNPKGEQYF. The CDR3 bases are TGCGCCAGCAGCTTGAATCCAAAGGGGGAGCAGTACTTC.

The J gene is TRBJ2-3, the V gene TRBV11-3; 12 bases are shared with TRBD2. With 6 bases clipped from V and 5 bases from J, the junction kept 6 bases outside the gene matches. Germline CDR1 and CDR2: SGHNT and YENEEA. This CDR3 has 15 amino acids. As DNA, the CDR3 is TGTGCCAGCAGTTCGGGGACTAGCGGGCGAGATACGCAGTATTTT. Protein: CASSSGTSGRDTQYF.

The rearrangement joins TRBV3-1 (or the pseudogene TRBV3-2) to TRBJ1-5; a possible D gene is TRBD1 (6 bases). CDR3 length: 17 amino acids. Germline lookup yields CDR1 LGHDT and CDR2 YNNKEL (reference sequence). V gave up 3 bases and J gave up 0 bases, with 15 bases separating them. CDR3 bases: TGTGCCAGCAGCCAGGGCCAGGGGTCCCATAGCAATCAGCCCCAGCATTTT. This translates into CASSQGQGSHSNQPQHF.

The genes are TRBV10-3 and TRBJ2-7, with a tentative D call TRBD1 (6 bases). Germline CDR1 and CDR2: ENHRY and SYGVKD. The germline V and J ends were trimmed by 6 bases and 4 bases, with 10 bases remaining between them. The CDR3 spans 12 residues. CDR3 DNA sequence: TGTGCCATCAGACCACAGGGTTACGAGCAGTACTTC. It specifies CAIRPQGYEQYF.

The rearrangement joins TRBV6-1 to TRBJ1-2; 8 bases are a match to TRBD1. Trimming cost V 3 bases and J 4 bases; bases outside gene matches: 4. The CDR3 is 14 amino acids. Germline CDR1 MNHNS, CDR2 SASEGT. The CDR3 bases are TGTGCCAGCAGTGATACAGGGGGAGGCTATGGCTACACCTTC. It encodes CASSDTGGGYGYTF.

This clone has only one observation. The chain uses TRBV18 and TRBJ2-7; TRBD2 matches 11 bases. Trimming took 6 bases from V and 4 from J; bases not matched to a gene: 8. The CDR3 sequence is 15 residues long. The germline gives CDR1 KGHSH, CDR2 LQKENI. CDR3 nucleotides: TGTGCCAGCTCCCAACTAGCGGGAGTTGGTTACGAGCAGTACTTC. This sequence encodes CASSQLAGVGYEQYF.

The V and J genes are TRBV4-1 and TRBJ1-2; D is uncertain. Germline V lookup: CDR1 MGHRA, CDR2 YSYEKL. This CDR3 has 15 residues. Trimming stripped 0 bases from V and 11 bases from J, with 19 bases between. The CDR3 region has the DNA TGCGCCAGCAGCCAAGATAGAGGAGGGTCCCAGTTGTACACCTTC. The encoded protein is CASSQDRGGSQLYTF.

This chain's CDR3 is CASSPAYRSDTQYF. The CDR3 DNA follows: TGTGCCAGCTCACCAGCTTACAGGTCGGATACGCAGTATTTT. This chain connects TRBV18 to TRBJ2-3; TRBD1 is a possible D gene (5 bases). Trimming removed 2 bases from V and 6 bases from J, with 12 bases in between. The CDR3 length is 14 residues. The germline V gene has CDR1 KGHSH and CDR2 LQKENI.

The V gene is TRBV4-3, the J gene TRBJ2-1; 11 bases fit TRBD1. CDR1 LGHNA and CDR2 YSLEER come from the germline V gene. Unmatched junction bases numbered 6, after V lost 0 bases and J lost 5 bases. The CDR3 length is 17 residues. In nucleotides, the CDR3 is TGCGCCAGCAGCCAAGATGGGACAGGGGGGGAGGACAATGAGCAGTTCTTC. The encoded protein is CASSQDGTGGEDNEQFF.

This chain connects TRBV5-1 to TRBJ2-3; 8 bases map to TRBD2. CDR3 size: 15 residues. Trimming removed 5 bases from V and 4 bases from J; junction bases left unmatched: 9. Germline lookup yields CDR1 SGHRS and CDR2 YFSETQ. CDR3 bases: TGCGCCAGCAGGACACGGGAGGGCCTTGCAGATACGCAGTATTTT. It translates to CASRTREGLADTQYF.

This chain links TRBV15 with TRBJ1-3, with D possibly matching TRBD1 (6 bases). Between the trimmed V and J ends, which lost 0 bases and 2 bases, there was a span of 11 bases. The CDR3 extends over 16 amino acids. CDR1 is LNHNV and CDR2 is YYDKDF in the germline V gene (reference sequence). The CDR3 coding sequence is TGTGCCACCAGCAGAGATTTCACAGGGCCTGGAAACACCATATATTTT. This codes for CATSRDFTGPGNTIYF.

The chain employs TRBV2 and TRBJ2-1, with D uncertain. V lost 2 bases and J lost 3, with 8 bases in between. The length of the CDR3 is 14 residues. The germline V gene encodes CDR1 SNHLY and CDR2 FYNNEI. CDR3 DNA: TGTGCCAGCAGTGAACGCCTAGACTACAATGAGCAGTTCTTC. Its protein is CASSERLDYNEQFF.

The chain couples TRBV7-3 to TRBJ1-6, with unresolved D. V was clipped by 5 bases and J by 9 bases, with 14 bases between them. CDR1 and CDR2 (germline): SGHTA, FQGTGA. The CDR3 spans 14 residues. CDR3 protein: CASSQTKMGSPLHF. The DNA of the CDR3 is TGTGCCAGCAGCCAGACAAAAATGGGTTCACCCCTCCACTTT.

The chain carries TRBV18 and TRBJ2-7; no clear D. The CDR3 covers 14 residues. V was cut by 3 bases and J by 4 bases, with 13 bases left in between. Germline-derived CDR1 and CDR2 are KGHSH and LQKENI. The CDR3 spells CASSPSSQVYEQYF. CDR3 nucleotide sequence: TGTGCCAGCTCACCCTCTTCCCAGGTGTACGAGCAGTACTTC.

This clone was counted only a few times. The chain recombines TRBV18 with TRBJ2-7; TRBD1 matches 10 bases. Germline loops: CDR1 KGHSH, CDR2 LQKENI. This CDR3 comprises 17 residues. The ends lost 5 bases at V and 0 bases at J; junction bases unmatched: 10. The CDR3 protein is CASSNTPGQGSSYEQYF. The CDR3, as DNA: TGTGCCAGCTCAAATACTCCGGGACAGGGGAGCTCCTACGAGCAGTACTTC.

The chain employs TRBV27 and TRBJ2-2, with D uncertain. This CDR3 has 14 residues. V dropped 7 bases and J dropped 5 bases, with 14 bases sitting between them. Germline V lookup: CDR1 MNHEY, CDR2 SMNVEV (reference sequence). CDR3 amino acids: CASTDGYYTGELFF. CDR3 nucleotide sequence: TGTGCCAGCACCGATGGCTACTATACCGGGGAGCTGTTTTTT.

The rearrangement joins TRBV5-6 to TRBJ2-3, with 7 bases aligning to TRBD2. The CDR3 is 13 residues long. Unmatched junction bases numbered 7, after V lost 2 bases and J lost 10 bases. The V gene's germline CDR1 is SGHDT and CDR2 YYEEEE. The DNA for the CDR3 is TGTGCCAGCAGCTTCGGGGCGGGAGTTTCGCAGTATTTT. Its protein product is CASSFGAGVSQYF.

The chain combines TRBV27 with TRBJ1-2, with D possibly being TRBD1 (6 bases). Germline V gene sequence: CDR1 MNHEY, CDR2 SMNVEV (reference sequence). V dropped 6 bases and J dropped 5 bases, with 19 bases sitting between them. The CDR3 sequence is 15 residues long. CDR3 nucleotides: TGTGCCAGCAGCACTACGCCTAGAGGGACATATGGCTACACCTTC. Its protein product is CASSTTPRGTYGYTF.